These 15 T cell receptor beta chains were sequenced from one sample in a study of shared clonotypes between healthy human individuals. Profiling relied on immunoSEQ multiplex PCR, and the TCRdb table lists in-frame clones only, not all of them. The sample consists of roughly 2.2 million clones, 85% to 95% of them appearing once. Sequencing was carried out using naive CD4+ T cells from PBMCs. The subset denotes: CD45RA+ positively selected. The receptors originated from a man aged 18 to 30 in good health. Some clones in this sample may be carry-over from other donors' samples.

The CDR3 nucleotides read TGTGCCAGCAGTGAACCGGGACTAGCGGGATACAATGAGCAGTTCTTC. Its translation is CASSEPGLAGYNEQFF. The V call is TRBV6-1, the J call TRBJ2-1; the match to TRBD2 covers 13 bases. Germline V gene sequence: CDR1 MNHNS, CDR2 SASEGT. CDR3 length equals 16 residues. Losses at the gene ends were 2 bases for V and 4 bases for J; bases not matched to a gene: 2.

V is TRBV28 and J is TRBJ2-5; no definite D call. Trimming left V 5 bases short and J 11 bases short, with 15 bases between. This CDR3 has 12 residues. Germline CDR1 reads MDHEN; CDR2 reads SYDVKM. CDR3 sequence (DNA): TGTGCCAGCAGTCCCCCTCAGATACGGCAGTACTTC. Translated, it gives CASSPPQIRQYF. Using reference TRBV28 and TRBJ2-5 for the parts outside the CDR3, the full variable domain is DVKVTQSSRYLVKRTGEKVFLECVQDMDHENMFWYRQDPGLGLRLIYFSYDVKMKEKGDIPEGYSVSREKKERFSLILESASTNQTSMYLCASSPPQIRQYFGPGTRLLVL.

This clone was recorded a few times. Other DNA variants within this sample encode the same CDR3. V is TRBV9 and J is TRBJ2-7; D may correspond to TRBD1 or TRBD2 (5 bases each). Germline V gene sequence: CDR1 SGDLS, CDR2 YYNGEE. CDR3 size: 11 residues. The V end lost 2 bases, the J end lost 5 bases, and 5 bases lay between the germline ends. The CDR3 loop is CASSVGDEQYF. CDR3 DNA sequence: TGTGCCAGCAGCGTGGGGGACGAGCAGTACTTC.

The CDR3 sequence: CASSLEGRGSTSTDTQYF. The CDR3 DNA reads TGCGCCAGCAGCTTGGAGGGGCGAGGGTCTACTAGCACAGATACGCAGTATTTT. The rearrangement uses TRBV5-1 and TRBJ2-3, with D tentatively TRBD1 or TRBD2 (5 bases each). Germline CDR1 SGHRS, CDR2 YFSETQ. The CDR3 consists of 18 residues. Trimming cost V 0 bases and J 0 bases, with 17 bases left between them.

The chain recombines TRBV7-2 with TRBJ2-7, with D hard to call. This CDR3 is 14 amino acids long. Trimming left V 2 bases short and J 5 bases short, with 13 bases between. Germline V gives CDR1 SGHTA, CDR2 FQGNSA. This CDR3 is CASSLLQVVNEQYF. The CDR3 DNA reads as TGTGCCAGCAGCTTACTCCAGGTCGTCAACGAGCAGTACTTC.

The V call is TRBV18, the J call TRBJ2-5; perhaps D is TRBD1 or TRBD2 (5 bases each). CDR3 size: 17 residues. From germline, CDR1 is KGHSH and CDR2 LQKENI. Trimming pared 6 bases from V and 5 bases from J, leaving 25 bases between. The CDR3 bases are TGTGCCAGCTCCCCGCCCGGCGGGCGGACGGGGCGGGAGACCCAGTACTTC. Its translation: CASSPPGGRTGRETQYF.

This clone is a singleton in its sample. CDR3 region: CASSAPGANVLTF. In DNA, the CDR3 is TGTGCCAGCAGCGCGCCTGGGGCCAACGTCCTGACTTTC. The chain has TRBV7-3 and TRBJ2-6, with unresolved D. Germline V CDR1 and CDR2: SGHTA, FQGTGA. The germline V and J ends were trimmed by 5 bases and 2 bases, with 4 bases remaining between them. The CDR3 extends over 13 amino acids.

The chain recombines TRBV27 with TRBJ2-7, with unresolved D. This CDR3 spans 14 amino acids. Deletions cut 5 bases from V and 4 bases from J, with 15 bases between. Germline V gives CDR1 MNHEY, CDR2 SMNVEV (reference sequence). The DNA for the CDR3 is TGTGCCAGCAGTCCGCAGATAGGACGATACGAGCAGTACTTC. Encoded protein: CASSPQIGRYEQYF.

The chain uses TRBV7-9 and TRBJ2-3; D call uncertain. Germline CDR1 reads SEHNR; CDR2 reads FQNEAQ (reference sequence). CDR3 length: 14 amino acids. Trimming shortened V by 5 bases and J by 0 bases, and 9 bases separated the two germline ends. DNA of the CDR3: TGTGCCAGCAGCGGGCGGATCAGCACAGATACGCAGTATTTT. Its protein is CASSGRISTDTQYF.

This clone was observed a single time. The chain combines TRBV5-8 with TRBJ2-7; 7 nucleotides match TRBD2. This CDR3 is 15 amino acids long. V lost 0 bases, J lost 2 bases, and 5 bases stayed unmatched. The germline V gene encodes CDR1 SGHTS and CDR2 YDEGEE. The CDR3 nucleotides are TGTGCCAGCAGCTTGGGACTAGCCGCCCCCTACGAGCAGTACTTC. Amino acid sequence: CASSLGLAAPYEQYF.

This clone has only one observation. The chain carries TRBV15 and TRBJ2-1, with a weak D call TRBD1 (6 bases). The germline gives CDR1 LNHNV, CDR2 YYDKDF (reference sequence). The V end lost 3 bases, the J end lost 0 bases, and 12 bases lay between the germline ends. This CDR3 spans 16 amino acids. The CDR3 DNA follows: TGTGCCACCAGCAGGGACCGGGACAACTCCTACAATGAGCAGTTCTTC. Its protein is CATSRDRDNSYNEQFF.

This chain joins TRBV5-1 and TRBJ1-4; D is unclear. V dropped 5 bases and J dropped 0 bases, with 11 bases sitting between them. The germline V gene encodes CDR1 SGHRS and CDR2 YFSETQ. The CDR3 runs to 15 residues. This chain's CDR3 is CASRSMGTTNEKLFF. The CDR3 DNA follows: TGCGCCAGCAGGAGTATGGGAACAACTAATGAAAAACTGTTTTTT.

This clone has only one observation. The chain is built from TRBV5-1 and TRBJ2-7; D may be TRBD1 or TRBD2 (5 bases each). V lost 5 bases to trimming and J lost 2 bases, with 11 bases between them. The CDR3 sequence is 13 residues long. From germline, CDR1 is SGHRS and CDR2 YFSETQ. CDR3 region: CASSRGEAYEQYF. The CDR3 DNA is TGCGCCAGCAGTAGAGGGGAAGCCTACGAGCAGTACTTC.

The chain carries TRBV9 and TRBJ2-1; D not resolved. CDR3 size: 15 residues. Germline CDR1 SGDLS, CDR2 YYNGEE. V was clipped by 3 bases and J by 0 bases, with 10 bases between them. CDR3 loop: CASSATPGSYNEQFF. CDR3 nucleotides: TGTGCCAGCAGCGCTACCCCGGGCTCCTACAATGAGCAGTTCTTC.

Regarding this clone: Other DNA sequences in the sample encode the same CDR3. The chain recombines TRBV6-5 with TRBJ2-7; D is ambiguous. CDR1 and CDR2 (germline): MNHEY, SVGAGI. The CDR3 extends over 14 amino acids. V lost 2 bases to trimming and J lost 0 bases, with 8 bases between them. The CDR3 spells CASSYARRSYEQYF. The CDR3 nucleotides are TGTGCCAGCAGTTACGCCCGTCGCTCCTACGAGCAGTACTTC.